Listed here are 31 T cell receptor beta chains from one sample, sequenced in a study of T cell responses to AZD1222 COVID-19 vaccine. The data were produced by immunoSEQ multiplex PCR, yet TCRdb's version contains in-frame clones alone and is incomplete. Among approximately 110,000 clones listed, around 76% were seen once. The sequencing used peripheral blood, collected on day 0 of AZD1222 vaccination. These receptor sequences come from an adult in good health.

The rearrangement joins TRBV2 to TRBJ1-6; 7 bases fit TRBD1. V shed 4 bases, J shed 7 bases, and the junction held 4 bases outside the gene matches. Germline V gives CDR1 SNHLY, CDR2 FYNNEI. This CDR3 is built from 14 residues. The CDR3 DNA sequence: TGTGCCAGCAGTGTAGAGACAGGGAATTCACCCCTCCACTTT. Encoded protein: CASSVETGNSPLHF.

The gene calls are TRBV4-3 and TRBJ2-1; D is perhaps TRBD2 (6 bases). Deletions cut 1 base from V and 12 bases from J, with 10 bases between. Germline values: CDR1 LGHNA, CDR2 YSLEER. The CDR3 is 12 amino acids. The CDR3 loop is CASSQGWEVQFF. DNA of the CDR3: TGCGCCAGCAGCCAAGGGTGGGAGGTGCAGTTCTTC.

The V and J genes are TRBV7-2 and TRBJ2-5; 8 bases align to TRBD2. J was trimmed by 3 bases and V by 5 bases; bases with no gene match: 8. CDR3 length: 15 amino acids. The germline V gene has CDR1 SGHTA and CDR2 FQGNSA. DNA of the CDR3: TGTGCCAGCAGCCCCCGGGGGGGGTCAGAAGAGACCCAGTACTTC. Translation gives CASSPRGGSEETQYF.

A remark on this clone: The same CDR3 is also encoded by other DNA sequences in this sample. The chain combines TRBV9 with TRBJ1-1; no reliable D call. Trimming took 0 bases from V and 2 from J, leaving 5 bases between them. CDR1 SGDLS and CDR2 YYNGEE come from the germline V gene. The CDR3 has 13 amino acids. CDR3 sequence reads: CASSVAVNTEAFF. CDR3 in DNA: TGTGCCAGCAGCGTAGCAGTTAACACTGAAGCTTTCTTT.

V is TRBV2 and J is TRBJ2-7; 7 bases are a match to TRBD1. Trimming at V came to 4 bases and at J to 2 bases, leaving 2 bases not matched to a gene. The CDR3 spans 13 residues. Germline V gene sequence: CDR1 SNHLY, CDR2 FYNNEI. The CDR3 coding sequence is TGTGCCAGCAGTGTTGGACAGGCCTACGAGCAGTACTTC. This codes for CASSVGQAYEQYF.

The chain joins TRBV5-1 to TRBJ2-1; 7 bases agree with TRBD2. The CDR3 runs 14 residues. From germline, CDR1 is SGHRS and CDR2 YFSETQ. V lost 3 bases to trimming and J lost 7 bases; unmatched junction nucleotides: 7. The CDR3 protein is CASSSAASGNEQFF. The CDR3 nucleotides are TGCGCCAGCAGCTCGGCGGCTAGCGGAAATGAGCAGTTCTTC.

The genes are TRBV7-9 and TRBJ2-4; a weak D match, TRBD1 (6 bases). Germline loops: CDR1 SEHNR, CDR2 FQNEAQ (reference sequence). V was shortened by 5 bases and J by 8 bases, with 16 bases between the two germline ends. The CDR3 sequence is 14 residues long. The CDR3 loop is CASSTGTPGDIQYF. The DNA of the CDR3 is TGTGCCAGCAGCACGGGGACGCCAGGGGACATTCAGTACTTC.

The J gene is TRBJ1-1, the V gene TRBV6-1; D not resolved. V shed 1 base and J shed 4 bases, with 10 bases lying between them. The V gene's germline CDR1 is MNHNS and CDR2 SASEGT. The CDR3 has 14 amino acids. CDR3 bases: TGTGCCAGCAGTGAAGGGGATTCGGGCACTGAAGCTTTCTTT. Translating gives CASSEGDSGTEAFF.

The rearrangement joins TRBV19 to TRBJ1-1; weak D call: TRBD1 (5 bases). This CDR3 contains 12 residues. The germline V gene has CDR1 LNHDA and CDR2 SQIVND (reference sequence). V was trimmed by 6 bases and J by 10 bases, leaving 15 bases between them. The CDR3 coding sequence is TGTGCCAGTAGGGACATCCGGCGGTCAGCTTTCTTT. Translated: CASRDIRRSAFF.

This chain links TRBV4-3 with TRBJ2-3; 13 bases match TRBD2. Germline lookup yields CDR1 LGHNA and CDR2 YSLEER. The V gene end was trimmed by 0 bases and the J gene end by 1 base; junction bases not matched to a gene: 13. The CDR3 runs to 21 residues. The CDR3, as DNA: TGCGCCAGCAGCCAAGACCGGGGGGGACTAGCGGGGCAATGGGGCACAGATACGCAGTATTTT. Its translation is CASSQDRGGLAGQWGTDTQYF.

The CDR3 DNA follows: TGTGCCAGACAGGGTGGGAGCACTGAAGCTTTCTTT. Its translation is CARQGGSTEAFF. The chain uses TRBV7-3 and TRBJ1-1, with a weak D call TRBD1 (6 bases). The CDR3 loop spans 12 amino acids. The germline V gene has CDR1 SGHTA and CDR2 FQGTGA. V was shortened by 9 bases and J by 4 bases, with 12 bases between the two germline ends.

This chain links TRBV19 with TRBJ1-5, with 7 bases that match TRBD1. Germline values: CDR1 LNHDA, CDR2 SQIVND (reference sequence). Trimming removed 2 bases from V and 7 bases from J; junction bases left unmatched: 5. There are 14 residues in the CDR3. CDR3 DNA: TGTGCCAGTAGTATAACAGGGGTTGAACAGCCCCAGCATTTT. It translates to CASSITGVEQPQHF. Complete variable domain (other parts from reference TRBV19 and TRBJ1-5): DGGITQSPKYLFRKEGQNVTLSCEQNLNHDAMYWYRQDPGQGLRLIYYSQIVNDFQKGDIAEGYSVSREKKESFPLTVTSAQKNPTAFYLCASSITGVEQPQHFGDGTRLSIL.

The V and J genes are TRBV7-2 and TRBJ2-3, with D unresolved. V lost 1 base and J lost 2, with 19 bases in between. The CDR3 totals 18 residues. The germline V gene encodes CDR1 SGHTA and CDR2 FQGNSA. The CDR3 coding sequence is TGTGCCAGCAGCTTAGGCTCCCGGGCCAGCCGAAACACAGATACGCAGTATTTT. Residues: CASSLGSRASRNTDTQYF.

V is TRBV27 and J is TRBJ2-1; the match to TRBD2 covers 11 bases. The V and J ends lost 4 bases and 9 bases, in that order; junction bases with no gene match: 8. The V gene's germline CDR1 is MNHEY and CDR2 SMNVEV (reference sequence). The CDR3 loop spans 15 amino acids. In DNA, the CDR3 is TGTGCCAGCAGTTCCGCACTAGCGGGGGACTTTGAGCAGTTCTTC. It encodes CASSSALAGDFEQFF.

The V and J genes are TRBV6-5 and TRBJ2-5; 9 bases align to TRBD1. CDR1 is MNHEY and CDR2 is SVGAGI in the germline V gene. V trimming: 9 bases; J trimming: 5 bases; junction bases outside the gene matches: 10. The CDR3 loop spans 14 amino acids. The CDR3 DNA is TGTGCCAGTAGCACACAGGGGGCGTCGGAGACCCAGTACTTC. Amino acids: CASSTQGASETQYF.

This chain uses TRBV7-2 with TRBJ1-6; D is unresolved. CDR1 is SGHTA, CDR2 FQGNSA, per germline. This CDR3 is built from 17 residues. V shed 1 base and J shed 3 bases, with 13 bases lying between them. The CDR3 region has the DNA TGTGCCAGCAGCTTAGTGGGTGTGGAAATCTATAATTCACCCCTCCACTTT. Protein product: CASSLVGVEIYNSPLHF. Drawing the rest from reference TRBV7-2 and TRBJ1-6, the complete variable domain is GAGVSQSPSNKVTEKGKDVELRCDPISGHTALYWYRQSLGQGLEFLIYFQGNSAPDKSGLPSDRFSAERTGGSVSTLTIQRTQQEDSAVYLCASSLVGVEIYNSPLHFGNGTRLTVT.

This chain uses TRBV7-8 with TRBJ1-1, with D uncertain. Trimming pared 1 base from V and 1 base from J, leaving 4 bases between. The V gene's germline CDR1 is SGHVS and CDR2 FQNEAQ. The CDR3 has 13 residues. Here the CDR3 DNA reads TGTGCCAGCAGCTTAGTGGGGAACACTGAAGCTTTCTTT. Encoded protein: CASSLVGNTEAFF. Full variable domain (outside the CDR3, taken from reference TRBV7-8 and TRBJ1-1): GAGVSQSPRYKVAKRGQDVALRCDPISGHVSLFWYQQALGQGPEFLTYFQNEAQLDKSGLPSDRFFAERPEGSVSTLKIQRTQQEDSAVYLCASSLVGNTEAFFGQGTRLTVV.

This sequence joins TRBV7-8 and TRBJ1-4; 8 bases are shared with TRBD1. The V gene's germline CDR1 is SGHVS and CDR2 FQNEAQ. V was clipped by 1 base and J by 8 bases; unmatched bases: 6. CDR3 length: 15 residues. CDR3: CASSLGARGREKLFF. The CDR3 nucleotides are TGTGCCAGCAGCTTAGGGGCCAGGGGGCGAGAAAAACTGTTTTTT.

The rearrangement uses TRBV7-6 and TRBJ1-2; 8 bases are a match to TRBD1. Germline loops: CDR1 SGHVS, CDR2 FNYEAQ. After removal of 2 bases from V and 2 bases from J, the junction contained 10 bases not matched to a gene. CDR3 length: 17 residues. The CDR3 DNA sequence: TGTGCCAGCAGCTTATCAAACCCGGGACAGGCAAACTATGGCTACACCTTC. As protein: CASSLSNPGQANYGYTF. Full variable domain (outside the CDR3, taken from reference TRBV7-6 and TRBJ1-2): GAGVSQSPRYKVTKRGQDVALRCDPISGHVSLYWYRQALGQGPEFLTYFNYEAQQDKSGLPNDRFSAERPEGSISTLTIQRTEQRDSAMYRCASSLSNPGQANYGYTFGSGTRLTVV.

This chain links TRBV5-6 with TRBJ1-5, with 10 bases that match TRBD1. Trimming took 1 base from V and 5 from J; bases not matched to a gene: 9. The germline V gene encodes CDR1 SGHDT and CDR2 YYEEEE. The CDR3 consists of 17 residues. CDR3 residues: CASSLFRTGGLDQPQHF. In DNA, the CDR3 is TGTGCCAGCAGCTTGTTCCGGACAGGGGGTCTCGATCAGCCCCAGCATTTT.

This clone showed up just a few times. V gene TRBV7-2 combines with J gene TRBJ2-4; 7 positions match TRBD1. J was trimmed by 1 base and V by 1 base; bases with no gene match: 4. This CDR3 comprises 16 residues. In germline, CDR1 is SGHTA, CDR2 FQGNSA. The CDR3 here is CASSLEQGKAKNIQYF. DNA of the CDR3: TGTGCCAGCAGCTTAGAACAGGGGAAGGCCAAAAACATTCAGTACTTC.

This chain connects TRBV7-2 to TRBJ2-7; D remains unclear. Germline V lookup: CDR1 SGHTA, CDR2 FQGNSA. The CDR3 sequence is 11 residues long. Trimming left V 5 bases short and J 4 bases short, with 6 bases between. The CDR3 is CASSGPYEQYF. Written as DNA, the CDR3 is TGTGCCAGCAGCGGCCCGTACGAGCAGTACTTC. Full variable domain (outside the CDR3, taken from reference TRBV7-2 and TRBJ2-7): GAGVSQSPSNKVTEKGKDVELRCDPISGHTALYWYRQSLGQGLEFLIYFQGNSAPDKSGLPSDRFSAERTGGSVSTLTIQRTQQEDSAVYLCASSGPYEQYFGPGTRLTVT.

This clone has just one count. The CDR3: CASSYSSGTYGYTF. The CDR3 nucleotides are TGTGCCAGCAGCTACAGTTCAGGAACTTATGGCTACACCTTC. The chain recombines TRBV3-1 (or the pseudogene TRBV3-2) with TRBJ1-2; D ambiguous. Germline lookup yields CDR1 LGHDT and CDR2 YNNKEL (reference sequence). This CDR3 contains 14 residues. The ends were cut back, 5 bases at V and 5 bases at J, with 15 bases in the middle.

This clone was seen only once. The chain couples TRBV6-2 or TRBV6-3 to TRBJ2-7; the D gene is possibly TRBD2 (6 bases). The germline V gene has CDR1 MNHEY and CDR2 SVGEGT. The CDR3 sequence is 13 residues long. The germline V and J ends were trimmed by 4 bases and 3 bases, with 10 bases remaining between them. CDR3 nucleotides: TGTGCCAGCAGTTCGGCGGGACTCTACGAGCAGTACTTC. This translates into CASSSAGLYEQYF.

The chain employs TRBV19 and TRBJ1-3; 8 bases agree with TRBD1. The V gene's germline CDR1 is LNHDA and CDR2 SQIVND (reference sequence). Losses at the gene ends were 11 bases for V and 4 bases for J; bases not matched to a gene: 16. The CDR3 is 16 residues long. CDR3 bases: TGTGCCGCAGCTCGAGACGACAGGGGCTTCGGAAACACCATATATTTT. This sequence encodes CAAARDDRGFGNTIYF.

The chain carries TRBV30 and TRBJ1-2, with D maybe TRBD1 (6 bases). Germline values: CDR1 GTSNPN, CDR2 SVGIG (reference sequence). This CDR3 contains 12 residues. The V gene lost 4 bases and the J gene lost 7 bases, with 13 bases spanning the gap. The CDR3 bases are TGTGCCTGGACCCCAGACAGGAGTGGCTACACCTTC. Its protein product is CAWTPDRSGYTF.

V gene TRBV2 combines with J gene TRBJ1-1; D not certain. The CDR3 totals 12 residues. V lost 8 bases to trimming and J lost 7 bases, with 14 bases between them. CDR1 is SNHLY, CDR2 FYNNEI, per germline. CDR3 in DNA: TGTGCCAGCCCGCTGCGGGTTGATGAAGCTTTCTTT. Its protein is CASPLRVDEAFF. The variable domain in full, with the rest retrieved from reference TRBV2 and TRBJ1-1, is EPEVTQTPSHQVTQMGQEVILRCVPISNHLYFYWYRQILGQKVEFLVSFYNNEISEKSEIFDDQFSVERPDGSNFTLKIRSTKLEDSAMYFCASPLRVDEAFFGQGTRLTVV.

The CDR3, as DNA: TGTGCCAGTAGTACCCCCCGCGGGACAGGGACTCAGCCCCAGCATTTT. Translated: CASSTPRGTGTQPQHF. The chain links TRBV19 to TRBJ1-5; TRBD1 matches 9 bases. The CDR3 covers 16 residues. Looked up from germline, CDR1 is LNHDA and CDR2 is SQIVND (reference sequence). Losses at the gene ends were 4 bases for V and 6 bases for J; bases not matched to a gene: 10.

CDR3 sequence (DNA): TGCGCCAGCAGCTGGGGACAGGGCTATGGCTACACCTTC. This sequence encodes CASSWGQGYGYTF. J is TRBJ1-2 and V is TRBV5-1, with TRBD1 matching over 9 bases. The CDR3 loop spans 13 amino acids. In germline, CDR1 is SGHRS, CDR2 YFSETQ. V lost 3 bases to trimming and J lost 4 bases; unmatched junction nucleotides: 1.

The chain is built from TRBV5-6 and TRBJ1-5, with 7 bases aligning to TRBD1. CDR1 is SGHDT, CDR2 YYEEEE, per germline. CDR3 length equals 13 residues. The V and J ends lost 0 bases and 8 bases, in that order; junction bases with no gene match: 2. The CDR3 coding sequence is TGTGCCAGCAGCTTGGCCCAGGGGGAGCCCCAGCATTTT. Protein: CASSLAQGEPQHF.

This clone was counted between two and nine times. The chain couples TRBV9 to TRBJ2-7, with TRBD1 matching 10 bases. Germline lookup yields CDR1 SGDLS and CDR2 YYNGEE. The CDR3 spans 15 residues. The V and J ends lost 3 bases and 3 bases, in that order; junction bases with no gene match: 6. As DNA, the CDR3 is TGTGCCAGCAGCGAGAGGACAGGGGGTGGCTACGAGCAGTACTTC. Protein product: CASSERTGGGYEQYF.